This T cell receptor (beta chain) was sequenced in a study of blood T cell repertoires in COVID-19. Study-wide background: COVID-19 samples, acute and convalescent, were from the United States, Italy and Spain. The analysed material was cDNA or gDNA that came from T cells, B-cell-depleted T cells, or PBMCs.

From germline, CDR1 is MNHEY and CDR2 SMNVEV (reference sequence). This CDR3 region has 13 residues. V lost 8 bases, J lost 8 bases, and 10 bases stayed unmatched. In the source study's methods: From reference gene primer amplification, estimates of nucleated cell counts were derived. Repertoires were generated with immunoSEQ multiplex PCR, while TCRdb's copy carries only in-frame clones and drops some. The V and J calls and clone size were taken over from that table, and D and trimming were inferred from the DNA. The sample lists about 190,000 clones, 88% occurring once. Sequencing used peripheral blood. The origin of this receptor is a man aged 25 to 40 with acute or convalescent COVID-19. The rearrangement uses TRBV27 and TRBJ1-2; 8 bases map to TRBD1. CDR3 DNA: TGTGCCAGCCAGAGGACAGGGAGGTTGGGCTACACCTTC. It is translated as CASQRTGRLGYTF.